This entry lists 27 T cell receptor beta chains sequenced from one sample in a study of T cell responses to AZD1222 COVID-19 vaccine. Assay used: immunoSEQ multiplex PCR; TCRdb lists only in-frame clones, some missing. This sample yields some 96,000 clones, of which around 89% are seen a single time; around 2.8% belongs to the top ten. Source: peripheral blood, taken on day 0 of AZD1222 vaccination. Receptor source: an adult in good health.

The V gene is TRBV27, the J gene TRBJ1-1; TRBD1 is a possible D gene (6 bases). The CDR3 consists of 17 residues. Germline CDR1 reads MNHEY; CDR2 reads SMNVEV (reference sequence). Trimming took off 0 bases at V and 0 bases at J, with 14 bases between the two ends. The CDR3: CASSLSGGSKMNTEAFF. As DNA, the CDR3 is TGTGCCAGCAGTTTATCAGGGGGTAGTAAAATGAACACTGAAGCTTTCTTT.

The V gene is TRBV5-1, the J gene TRBJ1-1; 9 nucleotides align to TRBD1. The CDR3 covers 14 residues. Germline V CDR1 and CDR2: SGHRS, YFSETQ. Trimming at V came to 2 bases and at J to 2 bases, leaving 1 base not matched to a gene. DNA of the CDR3: TGCGCCAGCAGCTTACAGGGGGCTAACACTGAAGCTTTCTTT. It yields the protein CASSLQGANTEAFF.

A note on this clone: The sample has other DNA sequences that encode this CDR3 too. This chain links TRBV7-9 with TRBJ1-1, with D unresolved. CDR3 length equals 13 residues. CDR1 is SEHNR, CDR2 FQNEAQ, per germline (reference sequence). Trimming removed 3 bases from V and 1 base from J, with 6 bases in between. This chain's CDR3 is CASSFTQNTEAFF. The CDR3 region has the DNA TGTGCCAGCAGCTTTACCCAGAACACTGAAGCTTTCTTT.

The chain couples TRBV11-1 to TRBJ2-3, with 7 bases fitting TRBD1. Germline lookup yields CDR1 SGHAT and CDR2 FQDESV (reference sequence). Trimming cost V 5 bases and J 3 bases; bases outside gene matches: 5. The CDR3 has 14 amino acids. The CDR3 nucleotides read TGTGCCAGCAGCCCGGACAGGCCGACAGATACGCAGTATTTT. Translated: CASSPDRPTDTQYF.

This sequence joins TRBV6-5 and TRBJ2-7; TRBD2 matches 8 bases. The CDR3 spans 15 residues. Germline loops: CDR1 MNHEY, CDR2 SVGAGI. Germline trimming cut 8 bases from V and 2 bases from J; bases unmatched to any gene: 11. The CDR3 region has the DNA TGTGCCAGCTCAAGAGCGGGGGAGGGGGCCTACGAGCAGTACTTC. Amino acids: CASSRAGEGAYEQYF.

This clone was observed a single time. The J gene is TRBJ1-6, the V gene TRBV25-1, with 7 bases matching TRBD1. With 4 bases clipped from V and 8 bases from J, the junction kept 8 bases outside the gene matches. The V gene's germline CDR1 is MGHDK and CDR2 SYGVNS. The CDR3 has 15 amino acids. Here the CDR3 DNA reads TGTGCCAGCAGTGTGACAGGGTCGGCTGATTCACCCCTCCACTTT. Its protein is CASSVTGSADSPLHF.

The chain is built from TRBV24-1 and TRBJ2-3; 7 bases map to TRBD1. V lost 3 bases and J lost 4; bases outside the gene matches: 3. Germline CDR1 is KGHDR and CDR2 is SFDVKD. This CDR3 spans 14 amino acids. CDR3 protein: CATSDDRAADTQYF. For the CDR3, the DNA is TGTGCCACCAGTGATGACAGGGCAGCAGATACGCAGTATTTT.

This clone has a handful of counts. This chain joins TRBV7-2 and TRBJ2-3; 9 bases match TRBD2. Losses at the gene ends were 1 base for V and 2 bases for J; bases not matched to a gene: 7. The length of the CDR3 is 17 residues. CDR1 and CDR2 (germline): SGHTA, FQGNSA. The CDR3 coding sequence is TGTGCCAGCAGCTTAGTACCTAGCGGGATTAACACAGATACGCAGTATTTT. Protein product: CASSLVPSGINTDTQYF.

The chain combines TRBV12-3 or TRBV12-4 with TRBJ2-7; D possibly corresponds to TRBD2 (5 bases). The CDR3 has 12 residues. Trimming took off 6 bases at V and 2 bases at J, with 8 bases between the two ends. The CDR3 sequence: CASRGETYEQYF. In DNA form, the CDR3 reads TGTGCCAGCAGGGGAGAAACCTACGAGCAGTACTTC.

This sequence joins TRBV30 and TRBJ2-7, with D tentatively TRBD1 (5 bases). V was trimmed by 0 bases and J by 7 bases, leaving 19 bases between them. The CDR3 is made up of 15 amino acids. Germline V gene data show CDR1 as GTSNPN and CDR2 as SVGIG (reference sequence). The chain's CDR3 is CAWSVRAGFLREQYF. For the CDR3, the DNA is TGTGCCTGGAGTGTACGGGCAGGGTTTCTGCGGGAGCAGTACTTC.

This chain joins TRBV28 and TRBJ1-2, with 7 bases identical to TRBD1. V gave up 6 bases and J gave up 2 bases; unmatched junction bases: 6. The CDR3 totals 14 residues. Germline V gene lookup returns CDR1 MDHEN and CDR2 SYDVKM. The CDR3 nucleotides are TGTGCCAGCAGGCCTGGGACAGCGAACTATGGCTACACCTTC. It encodes CASRPGTANYGYTF.

This chain connects TRBV5-4 to TRBJ1-4, with D maybe TRBD1 (6 bases). Trimming took 6 bases from V and 4 from J, leaving 22 bases between them. CDR1 is SGHNT, CDR2 YYREEE, per germline (reference sequence). The CDR3 extends over 17 amino acids. The DNA for the CDR3 is TGTGCCAGCACCTCTCGAGCTTCCGGGGGCCTTAATGAAAAACTGTTTTTT. Amino acid sequence: CASTSRASGGLNEKLFF. Full variable domain (missing parts from reference TRBV5-4 and TRBJ1-4): ETGVTQSPTHLIKTRGQQVTLRCSSQSGHNTVSWYQQALGQGPQFIFQYYREEENGRGNFPPRFSGLQFPNYSSELNVNALELDDSALYLCASTSRASGGLNEKLFFGSGTQLSVL.

The table lists this clone with a count of one. This rearrangement joins TRBV5-4 to TRBJ2-5; D possibly corresponds to TRBD1 (5 bases). Germline V gives CDR1 SGHNT, CDR2 YYREEE (reference sequence). V was cut by 7 bases and J by 5 bases, with 18 bases left in between. The CDR3 sequence is 14 residues long. CDR3 sequence (DNA): TGTGCCAGCCATACTTTGGTCCCAGGGGAGACCCAGTACTTC. Amino acid sequence: CASHTLVPGETQYF.

V and J are TRBV5-1 and TRBJ1-1, with a tentative D call TRBD1 (6 bases). Germline V gene data show CDR1 as SGHRS and CDR2 as YFSETQ. This CDR3 region has 16 residues. V was cut by 4 bases and J by 4 bases, with 20 bases left in between. The CDR3 region has the DNA TGCGCCAGCAGCCCCCACAGGGCTCCCAAGGGCACTGAAGCTTTCTTT. Protein: CASSPHRAPKGTEAFF.

CDR3 nucleotides: TGTGCCAGCTCACCACCATCACAGGCAAATAGCAATCAGCCCCAGCATTTT. Its translation: CASSPPSQANSNQPQHF. The chain uses TRBV18 and TRBJ1-5, with D maybe TRBD1 (5 bases). The CDR3 extends over 17 amino acids. The V end was cut by 0 bases, the J end by 0 bases, with 12 bases between. The germline V gene has CDR1 KGHSH and CDR2 LQKENI.

This chain links TRBV5-1 with TRBJ1-2; TRBD1 agrees at 11 bases. This CDR3 has 16 amino acids. CDR1 SGHRS and CDR2 YFSETQ come from the germline V gene. J was trimmed by 5 bases and V by 0 bases; bases with no gene match: 6. CDR3 residues: CASSLAAGQGAYGYTF. DNA for the CDR3: TGCGCCAGCAGCTTGGCGGCCGGACAGGGGGCATATGGCTACACCTTC.

The V call is TRBV5-4, the J call TRBJ1-3; D unresolved. The CDR3 runs 16 residues. The V gene lost 1 base and the J gene lost 0 bases, with 11 bases spanning the gap. Germline V CDR1 and CDR2: SGHNT, YYREEE (reference sequence). The CDR3 is CASSLTLSSSGNTIYF. In nucleotides, the CDR3 is TGTGCCAGCAGCTTGACGCTCAGCTCCTCTGGAAACACCATATATTTT.

This sequence joins TRBV7-9 and TRBJ2-1, with 15 bases that match TRBD2. The J segment lost 0 bases and the V segment lost 8 bases, leaving 5 bases of the junction unmatched. The germline gives CDR1 SEHNR, CDR2 FQNEAQ (reference sequence). The CDR3 runs 17 residues. In DNA form, the CDR3 reads TGTGCCAGCCCGGGACTAGCGGGAGGAACCTCCTACAATGAGCAGTTCTTC. Protein: CASPGLAGGTSYNEQFF. The whole variable domain, filled in from reference TRBV7-9 and TRBJ2-1, reads DTGVSQNPRHKITKRGQNVTFRCDPISEHNRLYWYRQTLGQGPEFLTYFQNEAQLEKSRLLSDRFSAERPKGSFSTLEIQRTEQGDSAMYLCASPGLAGGTSYNEQFFGPGTRLTVL.

The table lists this clone with a few counts. The V gene is TRBV9, the J gene TRBJ2-3; D not resolved. Trimming took off 0 bases at V and 6 bases at J, with 8 bases between the two ends. The germline V gene has CDR1 SGDLS and CDR2 YYNGEE. The CDR3 length is 13 residues. Here the CDR3 DNA reads TGTGCCAGCAGCGTAGATGGGTCCGATACGCAGTATTTT. This encodes CASSVDGSDTQYF.

This clone was recorded only once. The rearrangement uses TRBV5-1 and TRBJ2-5; D perhaps matches TRBD1 (6 bases). With 0 bases removed from V and 9 bases from J, the gap between germline ends came to 18 bases. This CDR3 is built from 15 residues. Looked up from germline, CDR1 is SGHRS and CDR2 is YFSETQ. DNA for the CDR3: TGCGCCAGCAGCTTGGGCAGGGGTGGGATGGAGTCCCAGTACTTC. This codes for CASSLGRGGMESQYF. Combining the CDR3 with reference TRBV5-1 and TRBJ2-5 gives the whole variable domain KAGVTQTPRYLIKTRGQQVTLSCSPISGHRSVSWYQQTPGQGLQFLFEYFSETQRNKGNFPGRFSGRQFSNSRSEMNVSTLELGDSALYLCASSLGRGGMESQYFGPGTRLLVL.

The CDR3 reads CASSLFEGGGTGELFF. The CDR3 DNA reads as TGTGCCAGCAGTTTATTTGAGGGGGGGGGCACCGGGGAGCTGTTTTTT. The V call is TRBV27, the J call TRBJ2-2, with a possible D match to TRBD2 (7 bases). This CDR3 comprises 16 residues. Between the trimmed V and J ends, which lost 1 base and 4 bases, there was a span of 13 bases. Germline values: CDR1 MNHEY, CDR2 SMNVEV (reference sequence).

CDR3 in DNA: TGTGCCAGCAGTTTAGGCGGGACAGGATACTCACCCCTCCACTTT. Translating it yields CASSLGGTGYSPLHF. The rearrangement links TRBV27 to TRBJ1-6, with TRBD1 matching 8 bases. Losses at the gene ends were 2 bases for V and 10 bases for J; bases not matched to a gene: 7. The CDR3 length is 15 residues. Germline CDR1 is MNHEY and CDR2 is SMNVEV (reference sequence).

This chain connects TRBV5-1 to TRBJ1-5, with D hard to call. The germline V gene encodes CDR1 SGHRS and CDR2 YFSETQ. Trimming took off 2 bases at V and 3 bases at J, with 6 bases between the two ends. The CDR3 has 13 residues. The CDR3 DNA sequence: TGCGCCAGCAGCTTAACGTTCAATCAGCCCCAGCATTTT. Translation: CASSLTFNQPQHF.

The gene calls are TRBV5-1 and TRBJ2-1; perhaps TRBD2 as D (6 bases). The CDR3 runs to 17 residues. V gave up 2 bases and J gave up 0 bases, with 15 bases separating them. Germline V gene sequence: CDR1 SGHRS, CDR2 YFSETQ. CDR3 sequence reads: CASSFGTPGSSYNEQFF. The CDR3 bases are TGCGCCAGCAGCTTCGGGACTCCCGGCAGCTCCTACAATGAGCAGTTCTTC.

This clone was observed a single time. This rearrangement joins TRBV5-1 to TRBJ2-1; D may be TRBD1 or TRBD2 (5 bases each). The CDR3 runs 15 residues. Deletions cut 4 bases from V and 2 bases from J, with 13 bases between. Germline values: CDR1 SGHRS, CDR2 YFSETQ. CDR3 residues: CASSVAGTTYNEQFF. In DNA form, the CDR3 reads TGCGCCAGCAGCGTGGCCGGGACCACCTACAATGAGCAGTTCTTC. The entire variable domain, with the rest obtained from reference TRBV5-1 and TRBJ2-1, is as follows: KAGVTQTPRYLIKTRGQQVTLSCSPISGHRSVSWYQQTPGQGLQFLFEYFSETQRNKGNFPGRFSGRQFSNSRSEMNVSTLELGDSALYLCASSVAGTTYNEQFFGPGTRLTVL.

V and J are TRBV24-1 and TRBJ2-1; 8 bases are shared with TRBD2. Trimming removed 3 bases from V and 1 base from J; junction bases left unmatched: 4. Germline CDR1 is KGHDR and CDR2 is SFDVKD. CDR3 length: 16 amino acids. The CDR3 is CATSDRSGMSYNEQFF. The CDR3 bases are TGTGCCACCAGTGATCGTAGCGGGATGTCCTACAATGAGCAGTTCTTC.

The chain employs TRBV28 and TRBJ1-2, with 10 bases lining up with TRBD1. Germline V CDR1 and CDR2: MDHEN, SYDVKM. The junction had 10 bases not matched to a gene; V was cut back by 10 bases and J by 8 bases. This CDR3 spans 13 amino acids. The CDR3 DNA sequence: TGTGCCACAAAAAAGACAGGGGGCTGGGGCTACACCTTC. Amino acids: CATKKTGGWGYTF.